The next 7 T cell receptor beta chains were all read from a single sample in a study of breast tumors, draining lymph nodes, adjacent tissues. The lymph nodes were axillary draining lymph nodes from breast cancer patients. From the multiplex PCR reads, TCRdb called clonotypes with MiXCR, one entry per CDR3 protein. The sample contains fewer than 200,000 distinct CDR3 sequences, 25% to 40% of which appear only once. Sequences were obtained from axillary lymph node tissue. These TCRs come from a female donor with breast cancer. Some clones in this sample may be carry-over from other donors' samples.

There are many counts of this clonotype. The chain has TRBV3-1 and TRBJ2-1; D remains unclear. The ends were cut back, 3 bases at V and 6 bases at J, with 12 bases in the middle. CDR3 length equals 14 residues. CDR1 is LGHDT, CDR2 YNNKEL, per germline (reference sequence). CDR3 amino acids: CASSHFGAGNEQFF. In nucleotides, the CDR3 is TGTGCCAGCAGCCACTTCGGAGCCGGCAATGAGCAGTTCTTC.

J is TRBJ2-7 and V is TRBV9; 8 bases line up with TRBD2. CDR1 SGDLS and CDR2 YYNGEE come from the germline V gene. After removal of 5 bases from V and 2 bases from J, the junction contained 6 bases not matched to a gene. The CDR3 sequence is 14 residues long. CDR3 sequence reads: CASSGGGLTYEQYF. CDR3 bases: TGTGCCAGCAGTGGCGGGGGGTTAACCTACGAGCAGTACTTC.

This clonotype was recorded at least ten times. The chain combines TRBV5-8 with TRBJ2-2; 10 bases line up with TRBD1. From germline, CDR1 is SGHTS and CDR2 YDEGEE. Trimming took 4 bases from V and 5 from J; bases not matched to a gene: 5. CDR3 length equals 15 residues. DNA for the CDR3: TGTGCCAGCAGCCCCCGGGACAGGGGTACCGGGGAGCTGTTTTTT. This codes for CASSPRDRGTGELFF.

The CDR3 region has the DNA TGTGCCAGCAGCACCAGATCCTATAGCAATCAGCCCCAGCATTTT. As protein: CASSTRSYSNQPQHF. The chain links TRBV6-2 or TRBV6-3 to TRBJ1-5, with D hard to call. Germline lookup yields CDR1 MNHEY and CDR2 SVGEGT. The CDR3 runs to 15 residues. The V gene lost 6 bases and the J gene lost 0 bases, with 12 bases spanning the gap.

The gene calls are TRBV28 and TRBJ2-1; 7 bases are shared with TRBD2. Germline trimming cut 5 bases from V and 9 bases from J; bases unmatched to any gene: 16. This CDR3 is 16 amino acids long. Germline CDR1 reads MDHEN; CDR2 reads SYDVKM. CDR3 protein: CASSERVRGRRGEQFF. The CDR3 DNA follows: TGTGCCAGCAGTGAAAGGGTACGCGGGAGACGCGGTGAGCAGTTCTTC.

This clonotype was recorded many times. The chain carries TRBV20-1 and TRBJ2-7; tentatively, D is TRBD2 (6 bases). V was pared by 6 bases and J by 7 bases, with 13 bases between. Looked up from germline, CDR1 is DFQATT and CDR2 is SNEGSKA (reference sequence). CDR3 length: 11 amino acids. The CDR3 DNA is TGCAGTGCCATCCTAGCGACTGAGCAGTACTTC. Translation: CSAILATEQYF.

This clonotype appeared a few times. This may come from a read error, since a much larger clone is one base off. This rearrangement joins TRBV11-3 to TRBJ2-7, with 9 positions matching TRBD2. Germline V gives CDR1 SGHNT, CDR2 YENEEA. This CDR3 is 14 amino acids long. The junction had 5 bases not matched to a gene; V was cut back by 3 bases and J by 5 bases. The CDR3 DNA reads TGTGCCAGCAGCTTGGTAGCGGGGGCTGACGAGCAGTACTTC. This sequence encodes CASSLVAGADEQYF.